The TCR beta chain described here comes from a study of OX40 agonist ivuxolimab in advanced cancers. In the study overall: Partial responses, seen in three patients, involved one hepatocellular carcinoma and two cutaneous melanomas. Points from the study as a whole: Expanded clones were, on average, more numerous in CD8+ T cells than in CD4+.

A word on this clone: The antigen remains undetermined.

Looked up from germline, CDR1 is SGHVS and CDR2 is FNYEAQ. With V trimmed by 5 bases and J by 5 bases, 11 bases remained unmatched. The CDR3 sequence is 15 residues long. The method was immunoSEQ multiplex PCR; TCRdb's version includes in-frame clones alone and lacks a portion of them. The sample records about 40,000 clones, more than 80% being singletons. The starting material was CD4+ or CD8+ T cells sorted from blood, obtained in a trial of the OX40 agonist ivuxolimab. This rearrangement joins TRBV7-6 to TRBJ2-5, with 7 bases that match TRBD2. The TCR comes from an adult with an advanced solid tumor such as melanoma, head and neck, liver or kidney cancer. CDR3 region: CASSPAGLFRETQYF. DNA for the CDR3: TGTGCCAGCAGCCCCGCGGGACTATTCCGGGAGACCCAGTACTTC.